Presented here are 32 T cell receptor beta chains from one specimen sequenced in a study of blood T cell repertoires in COVID-19. The protocol was immunoSEQ multiplex PCR, while the TCRdb copy is restricted to in-frame clones and leaves out a portion. The sample includes roughly 300,000 clones, 83% of them seen just once. The specimen was peripheral blood. The receptors originated from a woman between 50 and 59 years old who had recovered from COVID-19.

Details on this clone: This sample also contains other DNA sequences that code for the same CDR3. Here the CDR3 DNA reads TGTGCCAGCAGTTTAAACGGGAATTCACCCCTCCACTTT. Its protein is CASSLNGNSPLHF. The chain employs TRBV27 and TRBJ1-6, with D uncertain. In germline, CDR1 is MNHEY, CDR2 SMNVEV (reference sequence). V lost 2 bases and J lost 7, with 6 bases in between. The CDR3 totals 13 residues.

The chain employs TRBV7-9 and TRBJ2-7; TRBD1 agrees at 7 bases. Germline V lookup: CDR1 SEHNR, CDR2 FQNEAQ (reference sequence). Losses at the gene ends were 7 bases for V and 4 bases for J; bases not matched to a gene: 4. This CDR3 spans 12 amino acids. The CDR3 nucleotides read TGTGCCAGCACCACAGGGGTTTACGAGCAGTACTTC. As protein: CASTTGVYEQYF.

This chain joins TRBV9 and TRBJ1-2; D perhaps matches TRBD1 (6 bases). The V gene lost 1 base and the J gene lost 7 bases, with 11 bases spanning the gap. Germline CDR1 is SGDLS and CDR2 is YYNGEE. This CDR3 has 13 amino acids. In DNA form, the CDR3 reads TGTGCCAGCAGCGTAACTTACAGGGCTGGCTACACCTTC. It is translated as CASSVTYRAGYTF.

This chain joins TRBV5-1 and TRBJ1-6; TRBD1 might be the D (6 bases). V was cut by 0 bases and J by 7 bases, with 11 bases left in between. CDR1 SGHRS and CDR2 YFSETQ come from the germline V gene. The CDR3 is made up of 15 amino acids. The CDR3 protein is CASSLVSGGNSPLHF. The CDR3 DNA follows: TGCGCCAGCAGCTTGGTTTCTGGGGGCAATTCACCCCTCCACTTT.

The chain has TRBV30 and TRBJ1-1; the D is unclear. Trimming shortened V by 5 bases and J by 2 bases, and 21 bases separated the two germline ends. Germline loops: CDR1 GTSNPN, CDR2 SVGIG (reference sequence). This CDR3 has 16 residues. In nucleotides, the CDR3 is TGTGCCTGGTCCCGGGTCCGGGGTGGACCTAACACTGAAGCTTTCTTT. It yields the protein CAWSRVRGGPNTEAFF.

This chain links TRBV24-1 with TRBJ2-1, with a tentative D call TRBD1 (6 bases). The V end lost 4 bases, the J end lost 7 bases, and 10 bases lay between the germline ends. This CDR3 region has 13 residues. The germline V gene has CDR1 KGHDR and CDR2 SFDVKD. The CDR3 here is CATSEAGENEQFF. The CDR3 DNA follows: TGTGCCACCAGTGAGGCAGGGGAAAATGAGCAGTTCTTC.

The rearrangement links TRBV4-3 to TRBJ1-1; possibly TRBD1 for D (5 bases). This CDR3 is built from 16 residues. V was trimmed by 4 bases and J by 6 bases, leaving 21 bases between them. Germline V gene data show CDR1 as LGHNA and CDR2 as YSLEER. The CDR3 region has the DNA TGCGCCAGCAGCCCAGGTGCCAAGGGGTTTGGGGCTGAAGCTTTCTTT. Translated: CASSPGAKGFGAEAFF.

In this sample, this clone turned up many times. The V gene is TRBV6-4, the J gene TRBJ2-1; 12 bases are shared with TRBD2. Germline CDR1 reads MRHNA; CDR2 reads SNTAGT. The V and J ends lost 2 bases and 7 bases, in that order; junction bases with no gene match: 0. The CDR3 sequence is 14 residues long. The DNA of the CDR3 is TGTGCCAGCAGTGACGGGACTAGCGGGAATGAGCAGTTCTTC. Amino acid sequence: CASSDGTSGNEQFF.

This clone came up once. This sequence joins TRBV5-1 and TRBJ2-3, with D possibly TRBD1 on 6 matching bases. The CDR3 runs 15 residues. Trimming cost V 0 bases and J 4 bases, with 12 bases left between them. CDR1 SGHRS and CDR2 YFSETQ come from the germline V gene. Written as DNA, the CDR3 is TGCGCCAGCAGCTTGGCGATAGGACAGCCAGATACGCAGTATTTT. Residues: CASSLAIGQPDTQYF.

This clone occurred once. V is TRBV12-5 and J is TRBJ2-3, with TRBD1 identical over 10 bases. Germline trimming cut 1 base from V and 6 bases from J; bases unmatched to any gene: 7. Germline CDR1 reads LGHNT; CDR2 reads FRNRAP. The CDR3 loop spans 16 amino acids. In nucleotides, the CDR3 is TGTGCTAGTGGTTTGGGCGGGACAGGGGCCTGGGATACGCAGTATTTT. This encodes CASGLGGTGAWDTQYF.

This clone was counted only a few times. The V call is TRBV9, the J call TRBJ2-3; D is ambiguous. The CDR3 covers 14 residues. Trimming removed 3 bases at V and 0 bases at J, with 8 bases between. CDR1 is SGDLS, CDR2 YYNGEE, per germline. CDR3 protein: CASSAGRSTDTQYF. DNA of the CDR3: TGTGCCAGCAGCGCGGGTAGGAGCACAGATACGCAGTATTTT.

This clone was observed once. The chain couples TRBV6-2 or TRBV6-3 to TRBJ2-7; D ambiguous. Germline values: CDR1 MNHEY, CDR2 SVGEGT. This CDR3 has 12 residues. Trimming cost V 5 bases and J 4 bases, with 9 bases left between them. CDR3 residues: CASSKTRYEQYF. As DNA, the CDR3 is TGTGCCAGCAGTAAAACGCGATACGAGCAGTACTTC.

This clone appeared once. The V and J genes are TRBV5-1 and TRBJ2-1, with D perhaps TRBD1 (5 bases). Per the germline V gene, CDR1 is SGHRS and CDR2 is YFSETQ. Between the trimmed V and J ends, which lost 4 bases and 1 base, there was a span of 12 bases. CDR3 length: 15 residues. CDR3 sequence (DNA): TGCGCCAGCAGCCCCCGACAGAATTCCTACAATGAGCAGTTCTTC. Its protein product is CASSPRQNSYNEQFF. Drawing the rest from reference TRBV5-1 and TRBJ2-1, the complete variable domain is KAGVTQTPRYLIKTRGQQVTLSCSPISGHRSVSWYQQTPGQGLQFLFEYFSETQRNKGNFPGRFSGRQFSNSRSEMNVSTLELGDSALYLCASSPRQNSYNEQFFGPGTRLTVL.

The chain links TRBV7-2 to TRBJ1-3, with TRBD1 matching over 7 bases. The V and J ends lost 4 bases and 3 bases, in that order; junction bases with no gene match: 0. From germline, CDR1 is SGHTA and CDR2 FQGNSA. This CDR3 has 13 residues. CDR3 in amino acids: CASSYRGGNTIYF. Written as DNA, the CDR3 is TGTGCCAGCAGCTACAGGGGTGGAAACACCATATATTTT.

This clone showed up just a few times. The J gene is TRBJ1-4, the V gene TRBV27, with unresolved D. CDR1 is MNHEY and CDR2 is SMNVEV in the germline V gene (reference sequence). The V and J ends lost 4 bases and 3 bases respectively, with 15 bases between them. CDR3 length: 16 residues. For the CDR3, the DNA is TGTGCCAGCAGTTCTATAGCAGACCCATCTAATGAAAAACTGTTTTTT. Protein: CASSSIADPSNEKLFF.

The CDR3 loop is CASSRPDKRYEQYF. CDR3 DNA sequence: TGTGCCAGCAGCCGGCCCGACAAACGGTACGAGCAGTACTTC. This chain joins TRBV27 and TRBJ2-7, with no clear D. Germline values: CDR1 MNHEY, CDR2 SMNVEV (reference sequence). Trimming took 6 bases from V and 4 from J, leaving 16 bases between them. This CDR3 has 14 amino acids.

J is TRBJ1-1 and V is TRBV7-2; 7 nucleotides match TRBD1. J lost 7 bases, V lost 5 bases, and 7 bases had no gene match. Germline values: CDR1 SGHTA, CDR2 FQGNSA. The CDR3 has 13 residues. CDR3 DNA: TGTGCCAGCAGCCGCACCCGACAGGGTGAAGCTTTCTTT. Amino acids: CASSRTRQGEAFF.

This clone is a singleton in its sample. The V call is TRBV28, the J call TRBJ1-2; the D is unclear. The CDR3 totals 11 residues. Germline V gives CDR1 MDHEN, CDR2 SYDVKM. V shed 4 bases and J shed 6 bases, with 6 bases lying between them. CDR3 in DNA: TGTGCCAGCAGTTGGGCAGATGGCTACACCTTC. Its protein is CASSWADGYTF.

The chain employs TRBV7-3 and TRBJ2-3; a possible D gene is TRBD2 (6 bases). The V end lost 2 bases, the J end lost 3 bases, and 15 bases lay between the germline ends. Germline loops: CDR1 SGHTA, CDR2 FQGTGA. The CDR3 has 16 amino acids. CDR3 region: CASSLGAMGGTDTQYF. Here the CDR3 DNA reads TGTGCCAGCAGCTTAGGTGCTATGGGAGGAACAGATACGCAGTATTTT. Filled out from reference TRBV7-3 and TRBJ2-3, the complete variable domain reads GAGVSQTPSNKVTEKGKYVELRCDPISGHTALYWYRQSLGQGPEFLIYFQGTGAADDSGLPNDRFFAVRPEGSVSTLKIQRTERGDSAVYLCASSLGAMGGTDTQYFGPGTRLTVL.

This rearrangement joins TRBV7-2 to TRBJ2-7; 10 bases match TRBD1. The CDR3 has 14 amino acids. Losses at the gene ends were 3 bases for V and 3 bases for J; bases not matched to a gene: 2. Per the germline V gene, CDR1 is SGHTA and CDR2 is FQGNSA. The CDR3 loop is CASSLDRGVYEQYF. CDR3 nucleotide sequence: TGTGCCAGCAGCTTGGACAGGGGGGTCTACGAGCAGTACTTC.

This chain joins TRBV5-1 and TRBJ1-4; D might be TRBD1 (6 bases). Germline CDR1 reads SGHRS; CDR2 reads YFSETQ. Trimming left V 3 bases short and J 0 bases short, with 9 bases between. The CDR3 totals 15 residues. The CDR3 region is CASSSGTTTNEKLFF. Here the CDR3 DNA reads TGCGCCAGCAGCTCCGGGACAACAACTAATGAAAAACTGTTTTTT.

This chain joins TRBV5-1 and TRBJ1-5; weak D call: TRBD1 (5 bases). This CDR3 region has 15 residues. The germline V and J ends were trimmed by 0 bases and 4 bases, with 11 bases remaining between them. CDR1 and CDR2 from the germline V gene are SGHRS and YFSETQ. CDR3 in amino acids: CASSLDGATNQPQHF. The CDR3 bases are TGCGCCAGCAGCTTGGATGGGGCAACGAATCAGCCCCAGCATTTT.

The rearrangement links TRBV10-3 to TRBJ2-3, with D possibly matching TRBD2 (7 bases). This CDR3 is built from 14 residues. CDR1 is ENHRY, CDR2 SYGVKD, per germline. V dropped 8 bases and J dropped 4 bases, with 16 bases sitting between them. The chain's CDR3 is CAIGSGGSADTQYF. The CDR3 nucleotides read TGTGCCATCGGCTCGGGGGGCAGCGCAGATACGCAGTATTTT.

This chain uses TRBV5-1 with TRBJ2-3; TRBD1 agrees at 8 bases. Germline-derived CDR1 and CDR2 are SGHRS and YFSETQ. There are 15 residues in the CDR3. V dropped 4 bases and J dropped 6; count of bases not matched to a gene: 10. The CDR3 loop is CASSVDGRGPDTQYF. CDR3 DNA: TGCGCCAGCAGCGTGGATGGCAGGGGGCCGGATACGCAGTATTTT. The entire variable domain, with the rest obtained from reference TRBV5-1 and TRBJ2-3, is as follows: KAGVTQTPRYLIKTRGQQVTLSCSPISGHRSVSWYQQTPGQGLQFLFEYFSETQRNKGNFPGRFSGRQFSNSRSEMNVSTLELGDSALYLCASSVDGRGPDTQYFGPGTRLTVL.

The chain uses TRBV6-5 and TRBJ2-3, with 9 bases identical to TRBD2. The ends lost 10 bases at V and 2 bases at J; junction bases unmatched: 4. CDR1 is MNHEY, CDR2 SVGAGI, per germline. The CDR3 has 13 residues. CDR3 in amino acids: CAIRLAATDTQYF. For the CDR3, the DNA is TGTGCCATAAGACTAGCGGCCACAGATACGCAGTATTTT.

J is TRBJ2-7 and V is TRBV5-1; TRBD2 agrees at 9 bases. In germline, CDR1 is SGHRS, CDR2 YFSETQ. The CDR3 has 16 residues. The J segment lost 3 bases and the V segment lost 0 bases, leaving 7 bases of the junction unmatched. The CDR3 loop is CASSLEGGRGNYEQYF. The CDR3, as DNA: TGCGCCAGCAGCTTGGAAGGCGGGAGGGGTAACTACGAGCAGTACTTC. The full variable domain, with the rest looked up from reference TRBV5-1 and TRBJ2-7, is KAGVTQTPRYLIKTRGQQVTLSCSPISGHRSVSWYQQTPGQGLQFLFEYFSETQRNKGNFPGRFSGRQFSNSRSEMNVSTLELGDSALYLCASSLEGGRGNYEQYFGPGTRLTVT.

The V and J genes are TRBV30 and TRBJ1-4; a weak D match, TRBD1 (6 bases). From germline, CDR1 is GTSNPN and CDR2 SVGIG (reference sequence). Trimming took off 1 base at V and 4 bases at J, with 16 bases between the two ends. This CDR3 is 16 amino acids long. CDR3 region: CAWSAYTGLSNEKLFF. The CDR3 nucleotides read TGTGCCTGGAGTGCCTACACAGGGCTGAGTAATGAAAAACTGTTTTTT.

V usage is TRBV25-1 and J usage is TRBJ1-1, with TRBD1 matching 10 bases. The CDR3 length is 12 residues. Trimming cost V 4 bases and J 12 bases; bases outside gene matches: 5. Germline V gene sequence: CDR1 MGHDK, CDR2 SYGVNS. This CDR3 reads CASSVRTGGTFF. DNA for the CDR3: TGTGCCAGCAGTGTCAGGACAGGGGGAACTTTCTTT.

The rearrangement uses TRBV5-4 and TRBJ2-7; D is undetermined. This CDR3 has 15 amino acids. Looked up from germline, CDR1 is SGHNT and CDR2 is YYREEE (reference sequence). Trimming pared 0 bases from V and 4 bases from J, leaving 14 bases between. CDR3 DNA: TGTGCCAGCAGCTTGGGGGCTCAAACAAATTACGAGCAGTACTTC. It specifies CASSLGAQTNYEQYF.

The chain couples TRBV9 to TRBJ1-1, with 12 bases identical to TRBD1. The CDR3 consists of 17 residues. Unmatched junction bases numbered 6, after V lost 2 bases and J lost 1 base. The germline V gene encodes CDR1 SGDLS and CDR2 YYNGEE. CDR3 bases: TGTGCCAGCAGCGTGGCCGGGACAGGGGGCGAGAACACTGAAGCTTTCTTT. This translates into CASSVAGTGGENTEAFF.

There are a few counts of this clone. J is TRBJ2-6 and V is TRBV29-1, with TRBD1 identical over 7 bases. V trimming: 6 bases; J trimming: 0 bases; junction bases outside the gene matches: 17. CDR1 is SQVTM, CDR2 ANQGSEA, per germline. This CDR3 comprises 19 residues. The CDR3 is CSVLNRGAESNSGANVLTF. The DNA for the CDR3 is TGCAGCGTCCTAAACAGGGGTGCCGAATCCAACTCTGGGGCCAACGTCCTGACTTTC.

The chain employs TRBV27 and TRBJ2-7; D is unclear. The CDR3 extends over 13 amino acids. Germline V gene sequence: CDR1 MNHEY, CDR2 SMNVEV (reference sequence). V was pared by 6 bases and J by 4 bases, with 13 bases between. The CDR3 reads CASSPQELYEQYF. The CDR3 nucleotides are TGTGCCAGCAGCCCCCAAGAGCTTTACGAGCAGTACTTC.